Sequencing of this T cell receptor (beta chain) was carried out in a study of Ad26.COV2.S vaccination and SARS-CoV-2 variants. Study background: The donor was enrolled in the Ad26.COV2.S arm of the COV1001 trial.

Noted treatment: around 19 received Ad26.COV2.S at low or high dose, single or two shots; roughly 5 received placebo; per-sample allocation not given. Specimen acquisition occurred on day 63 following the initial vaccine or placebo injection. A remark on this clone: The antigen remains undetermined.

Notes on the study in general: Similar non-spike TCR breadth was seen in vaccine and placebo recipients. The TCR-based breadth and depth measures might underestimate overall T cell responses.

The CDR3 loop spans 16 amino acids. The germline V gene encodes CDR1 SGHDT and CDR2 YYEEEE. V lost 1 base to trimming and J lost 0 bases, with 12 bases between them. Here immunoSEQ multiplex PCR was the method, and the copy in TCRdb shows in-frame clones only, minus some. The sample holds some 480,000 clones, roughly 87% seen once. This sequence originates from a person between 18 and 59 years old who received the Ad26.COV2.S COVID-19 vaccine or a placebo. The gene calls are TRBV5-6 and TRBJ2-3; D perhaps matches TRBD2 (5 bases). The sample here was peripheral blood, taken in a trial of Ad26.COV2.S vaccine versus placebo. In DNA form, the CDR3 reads TGTGCCAGCAGCTTGCGTGTAGCGACTAGCACAGATACGCAGTATTTT. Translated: CASSLRVATSTDTQYF.